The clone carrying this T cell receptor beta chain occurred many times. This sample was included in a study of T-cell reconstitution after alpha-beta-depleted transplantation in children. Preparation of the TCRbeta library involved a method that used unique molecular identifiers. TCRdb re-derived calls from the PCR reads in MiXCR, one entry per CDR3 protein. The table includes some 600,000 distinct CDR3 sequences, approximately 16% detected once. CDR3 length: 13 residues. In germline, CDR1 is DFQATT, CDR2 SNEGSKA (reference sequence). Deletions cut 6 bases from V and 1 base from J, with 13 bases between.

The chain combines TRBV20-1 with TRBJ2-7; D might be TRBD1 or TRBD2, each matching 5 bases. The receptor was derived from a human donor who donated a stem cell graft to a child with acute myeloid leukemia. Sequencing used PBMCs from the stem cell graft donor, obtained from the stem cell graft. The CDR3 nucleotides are TGCAGTGCCCAGGGAGACAGTTCCTACGAGCAGTACTTC. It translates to CSAQGDSSYEQYF.